Presented here are 11 T cell receptor beta chains from one specimen sequenced in a study. Treg sorting used a CD4+CD25+CD127-/low gate. TCRdb reanalysed the 5' RACE reads using MiXCR and keeps one entry per CDR3 protein. The sample has approximately 60,000 distinct CDR3 sequences, more than 20% seen once. What was sequenced was tumor-infiltrating Tregs sorted from the breast tumor. These TCRs come from a female donor with breast cancer.

This clonotype was found a few times. This chain uses TRBV7-8 with TRBJ1-5, with D tentatively TRBD1 (5 bases). Germline lookup yields CDR1 SGHVS and CDR2 FQNEAQ. V lost 4 bases and J 4 bases, leaving 17 bases between the germline ends. This CDR3 is 16 amino acids long. The CDR3 region has the DNA TGTGCCAGCAGCTCCAATCGGGGGAGGGGTAATCAGCCCCAGCATTTT. Residues: CASSSNRGRGNQPQHF.

This rearrangement joins TRBV5-1 to TRBJ2-1, with D possibly TRBD1 on 6 matching bases. Germline V gene data show CDR1 as SGHRS and CDR2 as YFSETQ. The CDR3 is 16 amino acids. V was shortened by 2 bases and J by 6 bases, with 18 bases between the two germline ends. CDR3 sequence reads: CASSFGGSQGSNEQFF. The CDR3 DNA is TGCGCCAGCAGCTTTGGGGGTTCCCAGGGGAGCAATGAGCAGTTCTTC.

This clonotype has only a few counts. The chain is built from TRBV6-1 and TRBJ1-5, with D unresolved. Per the germline V gene, CDR1 is MNHNS and CDR2 is SASEGT. The CDR3 is made up of 13 amino acids. The V and J ends lost 8 bases and 4 bases respectively, with 12 bases between them. CDR3 residues: CASSPLRNQPQHF. The DNA for the CDR3 is TGTGCCAGCTCACCGTTAAGAAATCAGCCCCAGCATTTT.

The sample holds a few counts of this clonotype. The chain joins TRBV7-2 to TRBJ2-5, with D unresolved. The V gene's germline CDR1 is SGHTA and CDR2 FQGNSA. The CDR3 extends over 16 amino acids. V was trimmed by 2 bases and J by 7 bases, leaving 20 bases between them. This chain's CDR3 is CASSLFVKGLEVTQYF. The CDR3 DNA reads TGTGCCAGCAGCTTATTTGTTAAGGGCCTAGAGGTGACCCAGTACTTC.

This rearrangement joins TRBV3-1 to TRBJ2-5; a possible D gene is TRBD1 (6 bases). V lost 3 bases, J lost 1 base, and 9 bases lay in between. The CDR3 contains 14 residues. From germline, CDR1 is LGHDT and CDR2 YNNKEL (reference sequence). In nucleotides, the CDR3 is TGTGCCAGCAGCCAGGACAGTTTCCAAGAGACCCAGTACTTC. Translating gives CASSQDSFQETQYF.

CDR3 coding DNA: TGTGCCAGCAGTCCCTTTACAACGGGGGGCGCTTTCTTT. Translated, it gives CASSPFTTGGAFF. The rearrangement uses TRBV7-9 and TRBJ1-1, with a possible D match to TRBD1 (6 bases). V lost 6 bases to trimming and J lost 11 bases, with 19 bases between them. Germline loops: CDR1 SEHNR, CDR2 FQNEAQ (reference sequence). The CDR3 is 13 amino acids.

This chain joins TRBV6-5 and TRBJ1-2; no reliable D call. The germline CDR1 and CDR2 sequences are MNHEY and SVGAGI. The CDR3 spans 12 residues. V was clipped by 8 bases and J by 7 bases, with 14 bases between them. The CDR3 sequence: CASASDTRGYTF. For the CDR3, the DNA is TGTGCCAGCGCATCCGATACCCGTGGCTACACCTTC.

The chain couples TRBV12-3 or TRBV12-4 to TRBJ2-7; no reliable D call. This CDR3 contains 14 residues. V lost 5 bases and J 4 bases, leaving 15 bases between the germline ends. CDR3 in amino acids: CASSPGFFSYEQYF. The CDR3 DNA sequence: TGTGCCAGCAGTCCCGGGTTTTTCTCTTACGAGCAGTACTTC.

This clonotype has a count of ten or more. The V and J genes are TRBV5-1 and TRBJ1-2; the D is unclear. This CDR3 comprises 13 residues. Per the germline V gene, CDR1 is SGHRS and CDR2 is YFSETQ. V shed 5 bases and J shed 8 bases, with 16 bases lying between them. CDR3 sequence reads: CASRLEAEEGYTF. The CDR3 nucleotides read TGCGCCAGCAGACTGGAGGCAGAGGAAGGCTACACCTTC.

This clonotype was counted a few times. The chain is built from TRBV5-1 and TRBJ2-2; tentatively, D is TRBD2 (5 bases). The V gene lost 5 bases and the J gene lost 3 bases, with 14 bases spanning the gap. The CDR3 has 15 amino acids. Looked up from germline, CDR1 is SGHRS and CDR2 is YFSETQ. CDR3 sequence (DNA): TGCGCCAGCAGGAGGGAACGGGTCGACACCGGGGAGCTGTTTTTT. This gives the protein CASRRERVDTGELFF.

In this sample, this clonotype turned up many times. This chain connects TRBV6-1 to TRBJ1-5, with TRBD1 as a possible D gene (5 bases). Trimming took 2 bases from V and 7 from J, leaving 9 bases between them. Germline V gene sequence: CDR1 MNHNS, CDR2 SASEGT. This CDR3 spans 13 amino acids. The CDR3 sequence is CASSEQGQQPQHF. CDR3 nucleotides: TGTGCCAGCAGTGAACAGGGCCAGCAGCCCCAGCATTTT.